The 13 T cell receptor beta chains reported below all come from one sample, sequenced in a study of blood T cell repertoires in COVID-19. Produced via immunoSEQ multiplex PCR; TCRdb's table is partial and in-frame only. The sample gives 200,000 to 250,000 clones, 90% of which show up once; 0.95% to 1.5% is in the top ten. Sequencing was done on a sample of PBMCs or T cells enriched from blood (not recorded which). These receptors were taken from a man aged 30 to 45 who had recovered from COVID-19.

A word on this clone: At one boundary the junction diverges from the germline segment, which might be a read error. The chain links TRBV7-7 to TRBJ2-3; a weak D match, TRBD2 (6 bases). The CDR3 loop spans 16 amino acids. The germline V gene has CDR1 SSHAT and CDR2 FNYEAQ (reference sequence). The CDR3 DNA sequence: TGTGCTAGCAGCTTATCAACCGGGACTGGCACAGATACGCAGTATTTT. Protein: CASSLSTGTGTDTQYF.

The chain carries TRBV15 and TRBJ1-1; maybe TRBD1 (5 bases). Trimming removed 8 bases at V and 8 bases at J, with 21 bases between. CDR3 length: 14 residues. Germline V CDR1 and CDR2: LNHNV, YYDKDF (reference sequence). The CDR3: CATADRGWALEAFF. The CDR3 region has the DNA TGTGCCACCGCCGACAGAGGTTGGGCCCTCGAAGCTTTCTTT.

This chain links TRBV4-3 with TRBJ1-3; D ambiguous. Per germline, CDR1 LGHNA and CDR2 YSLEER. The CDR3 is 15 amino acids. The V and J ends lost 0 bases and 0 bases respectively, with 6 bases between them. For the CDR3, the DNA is TGCGCCAGCAGCCAAGAGGCATACTCTGGAAACACCATATATTTT. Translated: CASSQEAYSGNTIYF.

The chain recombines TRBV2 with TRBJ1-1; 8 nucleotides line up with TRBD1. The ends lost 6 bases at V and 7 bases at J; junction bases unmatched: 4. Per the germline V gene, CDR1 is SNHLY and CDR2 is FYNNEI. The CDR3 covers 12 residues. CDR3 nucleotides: TGTGCCAGCAGGGCAGGGGGCCTTGAAGCTTTCTTT. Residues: CASRAGGLEAFF.

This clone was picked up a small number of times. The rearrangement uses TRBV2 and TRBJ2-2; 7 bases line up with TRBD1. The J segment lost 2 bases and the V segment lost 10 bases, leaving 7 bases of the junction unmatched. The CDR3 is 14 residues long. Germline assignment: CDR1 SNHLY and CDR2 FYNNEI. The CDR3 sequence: CATTGTDNTGELFF. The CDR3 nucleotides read TGTGCCACGACCGGGACAGACAACACCGGGGAGCTGTTTTTT.

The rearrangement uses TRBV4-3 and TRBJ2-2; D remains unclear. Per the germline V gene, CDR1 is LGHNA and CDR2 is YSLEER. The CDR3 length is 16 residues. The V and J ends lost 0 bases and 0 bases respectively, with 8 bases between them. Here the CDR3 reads CASSQDAGSNTGELFF. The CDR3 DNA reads TGCGCCAGCAGCCAAGACGCCGGGTCGAACACCGGGGAGCTGTTTTTT.

The CDR3 coding sequence is TGTGCCAGCAGTAAAGCGGGATCATCCAATGAGCAGTTCTTC. It translates to CASSKAGSSNEQFF. J is TRBJ2-1 and V is TRBV27, with TRBD2 matching 7 bases. Trimming cost V 5 bases and J 6 bases; bases outside gene matches: 7. The germline gives CDR1 MNHEY, CDR2 SMNVEV (reference sequence). The CDR3 runs 14 residues.

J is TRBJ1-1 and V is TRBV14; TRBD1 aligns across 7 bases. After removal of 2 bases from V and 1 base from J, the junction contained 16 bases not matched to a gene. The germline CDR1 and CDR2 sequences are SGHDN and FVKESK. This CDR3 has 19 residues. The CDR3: CASSQFYFPYGTENTEAFF. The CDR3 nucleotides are TGTGCCAGCAGCCAATTTTACTTCCCCTACGGGACAGAGAACACTGAAGCTTTCTTT.

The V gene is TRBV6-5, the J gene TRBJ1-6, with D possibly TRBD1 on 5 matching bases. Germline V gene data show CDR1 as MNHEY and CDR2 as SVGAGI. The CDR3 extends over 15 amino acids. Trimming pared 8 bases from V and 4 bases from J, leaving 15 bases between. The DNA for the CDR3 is TGTGCCAGCGTCGACGGGACTGTGTATAATTCACCCCTCCACTTT. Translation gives CASVDGTVYNSPLHF.

This chain's CDR3 is CASTRGGSGNTIYF. In nucleotides, the CDR3 is TGTGCCAGCACCCGGGGGGGCTCTGGAAACACCATATATTTT. V and J are TRBV2 and TRBJ1-3; D might be TRBD1 (5 bases). Germline values: CDR1 SNHLY, CDR2 FYNNEI. V lost 7 bases to trimming and J lost 0 bases, with 10 bases between them. The CDR3 has 14 amino acids.

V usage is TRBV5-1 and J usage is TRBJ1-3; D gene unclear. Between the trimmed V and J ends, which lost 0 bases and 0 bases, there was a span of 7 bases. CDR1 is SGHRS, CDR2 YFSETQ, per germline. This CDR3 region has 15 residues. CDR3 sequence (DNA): TGCGCCAGCAGCTTGGGGTCAGTCTCTGGAAACACCATATATTTT. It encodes CASSLGSVSGNTIYF.

The DNA for the CDR3 is TGTGCCAGCAGCTTGCCCTATACCTACGAGCAGTACTTC. This gives the protein CASSLPYTYEQYF. The chain couples TRBV7-2 to TRBJ2-7; D ambiguous. Germline V CDR1 and CDR2: SGHTA, FQGNSA. This CDR3 is built from 13 residues. Trimming removed 3 bases at V and 2 bases at J, with 8 bases between.

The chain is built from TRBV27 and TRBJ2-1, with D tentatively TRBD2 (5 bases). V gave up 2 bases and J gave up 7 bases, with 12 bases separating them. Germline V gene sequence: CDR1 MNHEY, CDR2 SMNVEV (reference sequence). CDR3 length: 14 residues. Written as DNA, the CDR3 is TGTGCCAGCAGTTTAGGGGAGCGTTGGAATGAGCAGTTCTTC. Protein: CASSLGERWNEQFF.